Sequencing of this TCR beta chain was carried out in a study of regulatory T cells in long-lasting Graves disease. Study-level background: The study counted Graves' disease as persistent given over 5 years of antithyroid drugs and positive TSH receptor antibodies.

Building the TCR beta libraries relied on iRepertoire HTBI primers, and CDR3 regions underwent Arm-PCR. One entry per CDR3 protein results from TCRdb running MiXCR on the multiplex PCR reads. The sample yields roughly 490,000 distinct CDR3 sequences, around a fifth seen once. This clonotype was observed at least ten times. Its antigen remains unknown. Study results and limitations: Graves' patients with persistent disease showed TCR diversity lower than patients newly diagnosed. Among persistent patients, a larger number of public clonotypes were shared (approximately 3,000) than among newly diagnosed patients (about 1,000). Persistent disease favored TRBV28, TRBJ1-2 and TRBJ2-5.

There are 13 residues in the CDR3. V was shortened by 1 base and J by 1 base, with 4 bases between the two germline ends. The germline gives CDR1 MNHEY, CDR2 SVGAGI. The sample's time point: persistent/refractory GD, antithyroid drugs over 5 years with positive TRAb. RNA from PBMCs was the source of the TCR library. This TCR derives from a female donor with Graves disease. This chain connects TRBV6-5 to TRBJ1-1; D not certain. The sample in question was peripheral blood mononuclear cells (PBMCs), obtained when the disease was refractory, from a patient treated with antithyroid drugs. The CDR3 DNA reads TGTGCCAGCAGTTACTTCGGGAACACTGAAGCTTTCTTT. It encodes CASSYFGNTEAFF.